Listed below are T cell receptor beta chains from one sample, sequenced in a study of regulatory T cells in long-lasting Graves disease. One entry per CDR3 protein, called by TCRdb with MiXCR from the multiplex PCR reads. Of some 500,000 distinct CDR3 sequences listed, about 13% are singletons. The sample was also linked to a second study, of T cells in Graves' hyperthyroidism and ophthalmopathy.

The sample in question was peripheral blood mononuclear cells (PBMCs), obtained at new diagnosis, from a patient treated with antithyroid drugs. The receptors here all came from a man aged 25 to 45 with Graves disease. Each CDR3 is given with its conserved first and last residue. The D gene is left open where the match is weak. Size values are once, few and many counts, or a class for expanded clones, and some rows have none.

j_call	d_call	clone_size	v_call	cdr3_nt	cdr3_aa
TRBJ2-2	-	many	TRBV29-1	TGCAGCGTAGAGCAACAGGGCCCCGGGGAGCTGTTTTTT	CSVEQQGPGELFF
TRBJ2-4	-	many	TRBV14	TGTGCCAGCAGCCAAGAGAGGGACATTCAGTACTTC	CASSQERDIQYF
TRBJ1-3	-	-	TRBV5-1	TGCGCCAGCAGCGGCAGGGATGGGAACACCATATATTTT	CASSGRDGNTIYF
TRBJ1-2	TRBD1	-	TRBV18	TGTGCCAGCCATTTGCACAGGGGGCTGGACTATGGCTACACCTTC	CASHLHRGLDYGYTF
TRBJ2-1	-	many	TRBV5-1	TGCGCCAGCAGCTTGAATTGGGGCAATGAGCAGTTCTTC	CASSLNWGNEQFF
TRBJ2-7	-	many	TRBV2	TGTGCCAGCAGTGAAGTTGAAACGGGGGAGCAGTACTTC	CASSEVETGEQYF
TRBJ1-2	-	many	TRBV28	TGTGCCGGGGGAGCCGGATGGGGCTACACCTTC	CAGGAGWGYTF
TRBJ1-5	-	many	TRBV27	TGTGCCACCTCCCGGGACCTCAATCAGCCCCAGCATTTT	CATSRDLNQPQHF
TRBJ1-1	-	-	TRBV4-1	TGCGCCAGCAGCCTGACAGGCAGTTTAAACACTGAAGCTTTCTTT	CASSLTGSLNTEAFF
TRBJ1-5	TRBD1	many	TRBV28	TGTGCCAGCGAAACTGGGACAGCCCCTTATCAGCCCCAGCATTTT	CASETGTAPYQPQHF
TRBJ2-1	TRBD1	many	TRBV24-1	TGTGCCACCAGTGATCTAGGGGGCGATGAGCAGTTCTTC	CATSDLGGDEQFF
TRBJ2-7	TRBD1	many	TRBV10-3	TGTGCCATCAGTGACAGGACAGGGGGATTAGTCTACGAGCAGTACTTC	CAISDRTGGLVYEQYF
TRBJ2-3	TRBD2	many	TRBV18	TGTGCCAGCTCCCTCCTAGCGGGAGAGCTTCCAGATACGCAGTATTTT	CASSLLAGELPDTQYF